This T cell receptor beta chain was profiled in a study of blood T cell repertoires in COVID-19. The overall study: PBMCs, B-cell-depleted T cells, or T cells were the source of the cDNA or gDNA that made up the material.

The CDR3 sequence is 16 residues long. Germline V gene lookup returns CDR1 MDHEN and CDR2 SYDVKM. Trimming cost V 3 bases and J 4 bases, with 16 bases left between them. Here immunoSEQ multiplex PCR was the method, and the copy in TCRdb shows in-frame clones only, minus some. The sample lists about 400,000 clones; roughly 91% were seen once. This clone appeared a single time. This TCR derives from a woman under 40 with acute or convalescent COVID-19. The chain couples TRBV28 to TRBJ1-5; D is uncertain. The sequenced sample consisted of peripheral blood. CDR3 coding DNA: TGTGCCAGCAGTTTCGGGGAAGGCCAGCTTAATCAGCCCCAGCATTTT. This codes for CASSFGEGQLNQPQHF.